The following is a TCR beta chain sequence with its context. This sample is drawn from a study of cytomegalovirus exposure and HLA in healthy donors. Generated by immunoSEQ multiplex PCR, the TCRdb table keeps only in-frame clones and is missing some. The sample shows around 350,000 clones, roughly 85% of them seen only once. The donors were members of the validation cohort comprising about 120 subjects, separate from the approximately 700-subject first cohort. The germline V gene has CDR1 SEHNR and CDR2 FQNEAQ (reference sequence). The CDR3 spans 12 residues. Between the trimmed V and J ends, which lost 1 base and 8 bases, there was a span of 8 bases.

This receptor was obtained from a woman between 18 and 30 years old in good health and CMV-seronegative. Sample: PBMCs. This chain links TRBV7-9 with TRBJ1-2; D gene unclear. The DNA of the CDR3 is TGTGCCAGCAGCTTAGTAGGCGGCGGCTACACCTTC. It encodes CASSLVGGGYTF.